Each of the 4 T cell receptor beta chains below was sequenced from the same sample in a study of blood T cell repertoires in COVID-19. Clones were read by immunoSEQ multiplex PCR, and TCRdb kept only the in-frame ones, dropping some. The data show about 30,000 clones, around 93% seen once. Source material: peripheral blood. These receptor sequences come from a human donor with active COVID-19. The donor label of this sample is uncertain.

This clone has just a few counts. The chain links TRBV7-8 to TRBJ2-7; no reliable D call. Trimming took off 1 base at V and 2 bases at J, with 6 bases between the two ends. Germline CDR1 and CDR2: SGHVS and FQNEAQ. The CDR3 extends over 13 amino acids. The CDR3 region is CASSLGSAYEQYF. The CDR3 DNA follows: TGTGCCAGCAGCTTAGGCTCAGCCTACGAGCAGTACTTC.

This chain joins TRBV4-2 and TRBJ2-7; 12 bases fit TRBD2. This CDR3 is built from 18 residues. CDR1 is LGHNA and CDR2 is YNFKEQ in the germline V gene. J was trimmed by 6 bases and V by 2 bases; bases with no gene match: 14. The CDR3 is CASSQPRLAGGWLGEQYF. The CDR3 DNA is TGTGCCAGCAGCCAACCCCGGCTAGCGGGAGGGTGGTTGGGCGAGCAGTACTTC.

The rearrangement joins TRBV5-4 to TRBJ2-1; tentative D call: TRBD2 (7 bases). The ends were cut back, 4 bases at V and 10 bases at J, with 18 bases in the middle. The CDR3 is 14 residues long. CDR1 and CDR2 from the germline V gene are SGHNT and YYREEE (reference sequence). CDR3 in DNA: TGTGCCAGCAGCCTGGGGGGGCGAGTCGGAGAGCAGTTCTTC. It is translated as CASSLGGRVGEQFF. Drawing the rest from reference TRBV5-4 and TRBJ2-1, the complete variable domain is ETGVTQSPTHLIKTRGQQVTLRCSSQSGHNTVSWYQQALGQGPQFIFQYYREEENGRGNFPPRFSGLQFPNYSSELNVNALELDDSALYLCASSLGGRVGEQFFGPGTRLTVL.

The chain joins TRBV30 to TRBJ2-5; TRBD2 is a possible D gene (5 bases). In germline, CDR1 is GTSNPN, CDR2 SVGIG (reference sequence). V gave up 0 bases and J gave up 5 bases, with 13 bases separating them. CDR3 length: 14 amino acids. The CDR3 spells CAWSVLGIGETQYF. CDR3 nucleotide sequence: TGTGCCTGGAGTGTACTAGGGATAGGGGAGACCCAGTACTTC.